This T cell receptor beta chain was profiled in a study of prognosis after radiotherapy for stage I lung cancer. The table lists this clonotype with many counts. Genomic DNA was subjected to two-round multiplex PCR for amplification of TCR beta CDR3. Primers targeting each individual TRBV and TRBJ gene were applied in first-round PCR. TCRdb independently ran MiXCR on the multiplex PCR reads; one entry per CDR3 protein. The data show 51,000 or so distinct CDR3 sequences, under 45% seen once. V was cut by 3 bases and J by 4 bases, with 13 bases left in between. Germline CDR1 is SGHTA and CDR2 is FQGNSA. The CDR3 contains 15 residues. At each of two time points, around 6.5 milliliters of venous blood were taken.

The genes are TRBV7-2 and TRBJ1-3; D may be TRBD1 (6 bases). The receptor's source is a donor over 45 with non-small cell lung cancer. The sequencing used PBMCs, collected before or after stereotactic body radiation therapy (not recorded which). The CDR3 protein is CASSFSQGRGNTIYF. CDR3 bases: TGTGCCAGCAGCTTTTCCCAGGGGAGAGGAAACACCATATATTTT.